This T cell receptor (beta chain) was found in a study of CD8 T cells in ankylosing spondylitis. Study-wide results and caveats: In ankylosing spondylitis blood, a motif of roughly 8 highly homologous TCR beta variants appeared characteristic. Relatively rare in peripheral blood, disease-linked clones were also CD8+. Clones tied to disease were said to be significantly enriched in matched ankylosing spondylitis synovial fluid.

This clonotype showed up just a few times. As yet, its antigen is unknown. This CDR3 has 14 amino acids. In germline, CDR1 is PRHDT, CDR2 FYEKMQ (reference sequence). Trimming took 4 bases from V and 5 from J; bases not matched to a gene: 5. Generation of TCR beta libraries employed quantitative 5'-RACE incorporating molecular barcodes. One entry per CDR3 protein, called by TCRdb with MiXCR from the 5' RACE reads. The table shows 200,000 to 250,000 distinct CDR3 sequences, with 9.5% to 12% occurring only once. This TCR was sampled from a male donor with ankylosing spondylitis or in good health (not recorded which). The rearrangement links TRBV13 to TRBJ2-7; 10 bases match TRBD2. The material sequenced was blood, either unsorted or a sorted T cell fraction (not recorded which). The CDR3 reads CASSSGTSADEQYF. CDR3 DNA: TGTGCCAGCAGCTCCGGGACTAGCGCCGACGAGCAGTACTTC.